This T cell receptor (beta chain) appears in the sequencing data of a study of blood T cell repertoires in COVID-19. Data came from immunoSEQ multiplex PCR; TCRdb stores just in-frame clones and leaves some out. The data contain 40,000 to 45,000 clones, around 82% of them singletons. The length of the CDR3 is 14 residues. V was clipped by 0 bases and J by 3 bases, with 12 bases between them. In germline, CDR1 is GTSNPN, CDR2 SVGIG (reference sequence). The sequencing sample was made of peripheral blood. This receptor was obtained from a man at least 80 years old with acute or convalescent COVID-19. This chain joins TRBV30 and TRBJ2-7, with D uncertain. The CDR3 protein is CAWSVHPTSYEQYF. CDR3 DNA sequence: TGTGCCTGGAGTGTGCATCCCACAAGCTACGAGCAGTACTTC.